The 16 T cell receptor beta chains below come from one sample, sequenced in a study of CD8 T cells in ankylosing spondylitis. These receptors' targets are unknown. Study outcomes and limitations: In ankylosing spondylitis blood, a motif of seven or eight highly homologous TCR beta variants appeared characteristic.

TCRdb recomputed calls from the 5' RACE reads with MiXCR, one row per CDR3 protein. The table lists 400,000 or so distinct CDR3 sequences, roughly a quarter of them singletons. Sequencing used blood, either unsorted or a sorted T cell fraction (not recorded which). Receptors originate from a male donor with ankylosing spondylitis.

V is TRBV5-1 and J is TRBJ1-1; a possible D gene is TRBD1 (5 bases). V gave up 4 bases and J gave up 2 bases, with 12 bases separating them. Germline V gives CDR1 SGHRS, CDR2 YFSETQ. This CDR3 comprises 14 residues. The CDR3 nucleotides read TGCGCCAGCAGCCAAGTCAGGGCCAACACTGAAGCTTTCTTT. Translated: CASSQVRANTEAFF.

V is TRBV7-2 and J is TRBJ1-4; D may be TRBD1 (5 bases). V was pared by 1 base and J by 0 bases, with 9 bases between. The CDR3 has 16 amino acids. Germline-derived CDR1 and CDR2 are SGHTA and FQGNSA. In DNA form, the CDR3 reads TGTGCCAGCAGCTTAGGAGGACACACAACTAATGAAAAACTGTTTTTT. Protein sequence: CASSLGGHTTNEKLFF.

V is TRBV11-2 and J is TRBJ1-1; the D gene is possibly TRBD1 (5 bases). Trimming stripped 0 bases from V and 7 bases from J, with 15 bases between. CDR3 length: 15 residues. Germline V gene lookup returns CDR1 SGHAT and CDR2 FQNNGV. CDR3 nucleotide sequence: TGTGCCAGCAGCTTAGACCTGGGACGCCCGGATGAAGCTTTCTTT. Translation gives CASSLDLGRPDEAFF.

This clonotype was found a few times. The rearrangement joins TRBV2 to TRBJ2-3; 9 bases map to TRBD2. V shed 6 bases, J shed 4 bases, and the junction held 11 bases outside the gene matches. The CDR3 consists of 16 residues. Germline CDR1 SNHLY, CDR2 FYNNEI. The CDR3 sequence is CASSTGLATISDTQYF. The DNA of the CDR3 is TGTGCCAGCAGCACGGGACTAGCAACGATCTCAGATACGCAGTATTTT.

This clonotype was seen only a few times. The V and J genes are TRBV12-3 or TRBV12-4 and TRBJ1-6; D call uncertain. This CDR3 has 16 amino acids. Trimming took off 4 bases at V and 9 bases at J, with 19 bases between the two ends. This chain's CDR3 is CASSSPPWGGGSPLHF. The CDR3 bases are TGTGCCAGCAGTTCTCCCCCATGGGGAGGTGGTTCACCCCTCCACTTT.

This clonotype has just a few counts. This sequence joins TRBV5-1 and TRBJ1-1; D unresolved. This CDR3 has 11 residues. Trimming took 7 bases from V and 5 from J, leaving 9 bases between them. Germline CDR1 is SGHRS and CDR2 is YFSETQ. The CDR3 bases are TGCGCCAGCCGCCATGAGACTGAAGCTTTCTTT. Its translation: CASRHETEAFF.

This clonotype occurred a few times. The rearrangement uses TRBV3-1 and TRBJ1-2; 9 bases agree with TRBD1. Germline CDR1 is LGHDT and CDR2 is YNNKEL (reference sequence). Trimming removed 4 bases from V and 7 bases from J; junction bases left unmatched: 10. This CDR3 contains 15 residues. The CDR3 loop is CASSRPGTGTSGYTF. Written as DNA, the CDR3 is TGTGCCAGCAGCCGCCCCGGGACAGGGACTTCTGGCTACACCTTC.

The chain recombines TRBV4-1 with TRBJ2-3, with TRBD2 as a possible D gene (6 bases). This CDR3 has 16 residues. Trimming left V 4 bases short and J 1 base short, with 15 bases between. Per the germline V gene, CDR1 is MGHRA and CDR2 is YSYEKL. DNA for the CDR3: TGCGCCAGCAGCCCGGGAGAGGGGCGGGGCACAGATACGCAGTATTTT. It is translated as CASSPGEGRGTDTQYF.

This clonotype was detected ten times or more. The chain combines TRBV4-1 with TRBJ2-3, with 8 bases fitting TRBD1. The CDR3 runs to 13 residues. From germline, CDR1 is MGHRA and CDR2 YSYEKL. With V trimmed by 3 bases and J by 7 bases, 3 bases remained unmatched. The CDR3 DNA reads TGCGCCAGCAGCCAGACAGGGGCGTATACGCAGTATTTT. This sequence encodes CASSQTGAYTQYF.

CDR3 nucleotide sequence: TGTGCCAGCAGTAATAGCGGAACGAACACCGGGGAGCTGTTTTTT. This sequence encodes CASSNSGTNTGELFF. This sequence joins TRBV6-1 and TRBJ2-2, with D possibly matching TRBD2 (6 bases). Germline CDR1 and CDR2: MNHNS and SASEGT. The ends were cut back, 5 bases at V and 0 bases at J, with 10 bases in the middle. The CDR3 sequence is 15 residues long.

This clonotype was seen more than once but under ten times. The chain employs TRBV7-9 and TRBJ2-2; 7 bases align to TRBD1. Germline V lookup: CDR1 SEHNR, CDR2 FQNEAQ (reference sequence). The CDR3 length is 15 residues. CDR3 sequence: CVGSQRTGNTGELFF. Here the CDR3 DNA reads TGTGTCGGCAGCCAGCGGACAGGGAACACCGGGGAGCTGTTTTTT.

The chain uses TRBV3-1 and TRBJ2-3, with D unresolved. Germline CDR1 is LGHDT and CDR2 is YNNKEL (reference sequence). This CDR3 region has 13 residues. V gave up 0 bases and J gave up 10 bases, with 11 bases separating them. This CDR3 reads CASSQDHYLSQYF. The CDR3 DNA is TGTGCCAGCAGCCAAGATCACTATTTGTCGCAGTATTTT.

This clonotype appeared a few times. The chain couples TRBV12-3 or TRBV12-4 to TRBJ2-2, with 7 bases that match TRBD1. Trimming cost V 6 bases and J 0 bases; bases outside gene matches: 1. CDR3 length equals 14 residues. This CDR3 is CASSGTANTGELFF. The CDR3 region has the DNA TGTGCCAGCAGCGGGACAGCGAACACCGGGGAGCTGTTTTTT.

This clonotype was observed a handful of times. The chain uses TRBV20-1 and TRBJ2-7; tentatively, D is TRBD1 (5 bases). CDR3 length equals 12 residues. V lost 6 bases, J lost 4 bases, and 13 bases lay in between. The V gene's germline CDR1 is DFQATT and CDR2 SNEGSKA (reference sequence). The CDR3 protein is CSAKDRKYEQYV. The CDR3 DNA reads TGCAGTGCCAAAGACAGAAAGTACGAGCAGTACGTC.

V usage is TRBV5-1 and J usage is TRBJ2-2; the D is unclear. Trimming pared 0 bases from V and 5 bases from J, leaving 17 bases between. The CDR3 spans 17 residues. Per the germline V gene, CDR1 is SGHRS and CDR2 is YFSETQ. The CDR3 DNA reads TGCGCCAGCAGCTTGGCCCCTGGTTCCCTAGGGACCGGGGAGCTGTTTTTT. Translating gives CASSLAPGSLGTGELFF.

The sample holds a few counts of this clonotype. The chain joins TRBV29-1 to TRBJ1-1, with 9 nucleotides matching TRBD1. The ends lost 6 bases at V and 5 bases at J; junction bases unmatched: 1. The CDR3 loop spans 11 amino acids. Germline CDR1 is SQVTM and CDR2 is ANQGSEA. The CDR3, as DNA: TGCAGCGTACAGGGGGCTACTGAAGCTTTCTTT. Residues: CSVQGATEAFF.